Listed below are T cell receptor beta chains from one sample, sequenced in a study of high-grade serous ovarian cancer treatment subgroups. TCRdb keeps only in-frame clones here, not all; method: immunoSEQ multiplex PCR. The table has about 8,000 clones, more than 55% seen once; the top ten hold approximately 5%. Sequences were obtained from tumor tissue. The origin of the receptors is a human donor with high-grade serous ovarian cancer. The CDR3 runs from the conserved cysteine through the conserved F or W. The D gene is left open where the match is weak. Expanded clones get a size class; other rows say once, few or many, or leave the size out.

d_call j_call cdr3_length v_call clone_size cdr3_nt cdr3_aa
- TRBJ2-3 15 TRBV4-2 - TGTGCCAGCAGCCGGGGGACGGGGGTCACAGATACGCAGTATTTT CASSRGTGVTDTQYF
- TRBJ1-4 15 TRBV7-6 few TGTGCCAGCAGCTTAATGTCGGGGGCTAATGAAAAACTGTTTTTT CASSLMSGANEKLFF
- TRBJ1-2 16 TRBV27 - TGTGCCAGCAGTCCAAGACAGAGGGGAAACGGCTATGGCTACACCTTC CASSPRQRGNGYGYTF
TRBD2 TRBJ2-3 15 TRBV28 - TGTGCCAGCAGGACTACTAGCGGGAGGAGAGATACGCAGTATTTT CASRTTSGRRDTQYF
- TRBJ2-3 13 TRBV5-6 - TGTGCCAGCAGCTTCCGCTCCGGAGATACGCAGTATTTT CASSFRSGDTQYF
- TRBJ2-7 11 TRBV6-1 - TGTGCCAGCAGGGAGGACTACGAGCAGTACTTC CASREDYEQYF
- TRBJ2-2 14 TRBV27 large TGTGCCAGCAGTTTGGGGCGGAACACCGGGGAGCTGTTTTTT CASSLGRNTGELFF
TRBD2 TRBJ2-1 16 TRBV6-4 few TGTGCCAGCAGTGGACCCGGGACTAGCGGGTTCAATGAGCAGTTCTTC CASSGPGTSGFNEQFF
TRBD1 TRBJ1-2 15 TRBV19 few TGTGCCAGTAGTCAGCGGACAGGGAAATACCATGGCTACACCTTC CASSQRTGKYHGYTF
- TRBJ1-1 14 TRBV14 large TGTGCCAGCAGCCAAGGATTGTCACCGCGTGAAGCTTTCTTT CASSQGLSPREAFF
- TRBJ2-1 12 TRBV2 - TGTGCCAGAGGCCCCCCAGGTAATGAGCAGTTCTTC CARGPPGNEQFF
- TRBJ2-7 11 TRBV5-4 - TGTGCCAGCAGCTCGCCCTACGAGCAGTACTTC CASSSPYEQYF
TRBD1 TRBJ1-3 16 TRBV2 few TGTGCCAGCAGGCGCGGACAGGAGAGTACTGGAAACACCATATATTTT CASRRGQESTGNTIYF
- TRBJ1-5 15 TRBV6-6 - TGTGCCAGCAGCCGGGAGGGGCACCCCAATCAGCCCCAGCATTTT CASSREGHPNQPQHF
- TRBJ2-5 12 TRBV4-1 - TGCGCCAGCAGCCAAGGAGAAGAGACCCAGTACTTC CASSQGEETQYF
TRBD2 TRBJ2-3 18 TRBV11-3 - TGTGCCAGCAGCGGGCCGGGACTAGCGGGACCCATCACAGATACGCAGTATTTT CASSGPGLAGPITDTQYF
- TRBJ2-6 16 TRBV12-5 - TGTGCTAGTGGTTTGGCGTCGACCGCTGGGGCCAACGTCCTGACTTTC CASGLASTAGANVLTF
- TRBJ2-1 14 TRBV19 once TGTGCCAGTAGTTCCCCCGGAGCTGGGAATGAGCAGTTCTTC CASSSPGAGNEQFF
- TRBJ2-5 12 TRBV7-2 - TGTGCCAGCAGCTTCCCACGAGTCGGGCAGTACTTC CASSFPRVGQYF
TRBD1 TRBJ1-2 15 TRBV4-2 few TGTGCCAGCAGCCTGGACAGGGGGCGCGTCTATGGCTACACCTTC CASSLDRGRVYGYTF
- TRBJ2-3 12 TRBV5-1 - TGCGCCAGCAGCTCCCACACAGATACGCAGTATTTT CASSSHTDTQYF
- TRBJ1-2 14 TRBV6-6 - TGTGCCAGCAGTTACGCAGCAGGGCGAATCGGCTACACCTTC CASSYAAGRIGYTF
TRBD1 TRBJ1-5 16 TRBV19 - TGTGCCACCGCCCCGGGGGCAGGGGGACTAGGGCAGCCCCAGCATTTT CATAPGAGGLGQPQHF
- TRBJ2-5 13 TRBV7-2 - TGTGCCAGCAGCCGATTAGCGGAAGAGACCCAGTACTTC CASSRLAEETQYF
- TRBJ1-1 19 TRBV5-1 - TGCGCCAGCAGCTTGGGATTATGGGGCAGGGAAAAGGGGGGCACTGAAGCTTTCTTT CASSLGLWGREKGGTEAFF
- TRBJ2-4 13 TRBV5-4 large TGTGCCAGCAGCTTGGGGTCAACGAACATTCAGTACTTC CASSLGSTNIQYF
- TRBJ2-3 14 TRBV28 - TGTGCCAGCCGCCCAGGTGCTATCACAGATACGCAGTATTTT CASRPGAITDTQYF
TRBD1 TRBJ1-4 16 TRBV6-6 - TGTGCCAGCAGTTACCGGACAGGGGTAGGGTATGAAAAACTGTTTTTT CASSYRTGVGYEKLFF
TRBD2 TRBJ2-1 15 TRBV28 few TGTGCCAGCAGTTTATTCACTAGCGGACAAAATGAGCAGTTCTTC CASSLFTSGQNEQFF
- TRBJ2-2 14 TRBV4-2 medium-sized TGTGCCAGCAGTCTGGGACAAAACACCGGGGAGCTGTTTTTT CASSLGQNTGELFF
TRBD2 TRBJ2-7 13 TRBV29-1 few TGCAGCGTTGGGCTAGCGGCACGTTTCGAGCAGTACTTC CSVGLAARFEQYF
TRBD1 TRBJ1-1 14 TRBV11-1 - TGTGCCAGCAGCTGGACAGGGGCAAACACTGAAGCTTTCTTT CASSWTGANTEAFF
- TRBJ1-3 14 TRBV19 few TGTGCCAGTAGCTCACCCATGCCACGGAACACCATATATTTT CASSSPMPRNTIYF
- TRBJ1-1 12 TRBV6-6 few TGTGCCAGCAGTTACGAGGCCTTGGCAGCTTTCTTT CASSYEALAAFF
TRBD1 TRBJ1-5 17 TRBV19 - TGTGCCAGACGGCGGGAAGTTCCGGGACAGGGGTCTCAGCCCCAGCATTTT CARRREVPGQGSQPQHF
- TRBJ1-2 14 TRBV4-2 - TGTGCCAGCAGCGAACTTACAGGGAAGTATGGCTACACCTTC CASSELTGKYGYTF
TRBD1 TRBJ1-1 13 TRBV7-3 - TGTGCCAGCATGCCAGGGGGGGCTCTCGAAGCTTTCTTT CASMPGGALEAFF
- TRBJ1-5 15 TRBV6-6 few TGTGCCAGCAGTTACGACGGAAATAGCAATCAGCCCCAGCATTTT CASSYDGNSNQPQHF
- TRBJ2-3 14 TRBV15 - TGTGCCACCAGCAGGGCGAGGAGCGGCGATACGCAGTATTTT CATSRARSGDTQYF
- TRBJ2-7 14 TRBV27 - TGTGCCAGCAGCCCGAAACAGGGCGGCTACGAGCAGTACTTC CASSPKQGGYEQYF
- TRBJ1-2 13 TRBV9 few TGTGCCAGCAGCGTAGAAGGCAGCTTTGGCTACACCTTC CASSVEGSFGYTF
- TRBJ2-7 17 TRBV5-1 - TGCGCCAGCAGCTTGCACAAAGGGGTACATGGTCCCTACGAGCAGTACTTC CASSLHKGVHGPYEQYF
- TRBJ2-7 14 TRBV6-5 - TGTGCCAGCAGCCCCGACCGGAGCTCCTACGAGCAGTACTTC CASSPDRSSYEQYF
- TRBJ2-3 14 TRBV5-6 - TGTGCCAGCAGCTACACCCTTAGCACAGATACGCAGTATTTT CASSYTLSTDTQYF
- TRBJ2-7 11 TRBV20-1 - TGCAGTGCATGGGGGTACTACGAGCAGTACTTC CSAWGYYEQYF